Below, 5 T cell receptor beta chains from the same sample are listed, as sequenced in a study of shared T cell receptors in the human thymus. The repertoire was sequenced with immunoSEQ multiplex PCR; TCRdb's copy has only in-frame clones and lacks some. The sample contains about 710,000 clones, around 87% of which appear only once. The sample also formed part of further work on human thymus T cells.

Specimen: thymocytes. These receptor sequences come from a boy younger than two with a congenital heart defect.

The CDR3 DNA sequence: TGTGCCAGCAGCATGCCGGGACAGGGCTATAACTATGGCTACACCTTC. It encodes CASSMPGQGYNYGYTF. The rearrangement uses TRBV9 and TRBJ1-2; TRBD1 matches 9 bases. Germline lookup yields CDR1 SGDLS and CDR2 YYNGEE. Losses at the gene ends were 4 bases for V and 1 base for J; bases not matched to a gene: 8. CDR3 length: 16 amino acids. The variable domain in full, with the rest retrieved from reference TRBV9 and TRBJ1-2, is DSGVTQTPKHLITATGQRVTLRCSPRSGDLSVYWYQQSLDQGLQFLIQYYNGEERAKGNILERFSAQQFPDLHSELNLSSLELGDSALYFCASSMPGQGYNYGYTFGSGTRLTVV.

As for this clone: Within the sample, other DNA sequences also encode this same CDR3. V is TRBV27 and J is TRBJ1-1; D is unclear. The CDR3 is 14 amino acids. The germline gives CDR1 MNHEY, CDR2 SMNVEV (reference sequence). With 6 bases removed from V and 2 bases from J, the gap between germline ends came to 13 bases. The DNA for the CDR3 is TGTGCCAGCAGCTTAGGGCGGGGTAACACTGAAGCTTTCTTT. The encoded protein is CASSLGRGNTEAFF.

CDR3 region: CASSQAFERSFGMNTEAFF. DNA for the CDR3: TGTGCCAGCAGCCAAGCGTTTGAGAGGTCGTTCGGGATGAACACTGAAGCTTTCTTT. The V gene is TRBV4-2, the J gene TRBJ1-1; D gene uncertain. CDR3 length: 19 amino acids. Trimming left V 1 base short and J 0 bases short, with 21 bases between. The germline V gene has CDR1 LGHNA and CDR2 YNFKEQ.

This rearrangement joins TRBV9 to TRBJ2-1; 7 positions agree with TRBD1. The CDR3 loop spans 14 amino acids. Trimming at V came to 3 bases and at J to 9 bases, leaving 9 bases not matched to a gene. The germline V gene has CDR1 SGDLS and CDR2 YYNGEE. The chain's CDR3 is CASSARGAGGEQFF. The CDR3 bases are TGTGCCAGCAGCGCCAGGGGCGCAGGGGGTGAGCAGTTCTTC.

DNA for the CDR3: TGCGCCAGCAGTCACCAACTCGACAGGGGGTATAGAGAGACCCAGTACTTC. Protein: CASSHQLDRGYRETQYF. The chain is built from TRBV23-1 and TRBJ2-5, with TRBD1 identical over 9 bases. TRBV23-1 is an open reading frame whose function is uncertain. The CDR3 length is 17 residues. The ends lost 3 bases at V and 4 bases at J; junction bases unmatched: 12.